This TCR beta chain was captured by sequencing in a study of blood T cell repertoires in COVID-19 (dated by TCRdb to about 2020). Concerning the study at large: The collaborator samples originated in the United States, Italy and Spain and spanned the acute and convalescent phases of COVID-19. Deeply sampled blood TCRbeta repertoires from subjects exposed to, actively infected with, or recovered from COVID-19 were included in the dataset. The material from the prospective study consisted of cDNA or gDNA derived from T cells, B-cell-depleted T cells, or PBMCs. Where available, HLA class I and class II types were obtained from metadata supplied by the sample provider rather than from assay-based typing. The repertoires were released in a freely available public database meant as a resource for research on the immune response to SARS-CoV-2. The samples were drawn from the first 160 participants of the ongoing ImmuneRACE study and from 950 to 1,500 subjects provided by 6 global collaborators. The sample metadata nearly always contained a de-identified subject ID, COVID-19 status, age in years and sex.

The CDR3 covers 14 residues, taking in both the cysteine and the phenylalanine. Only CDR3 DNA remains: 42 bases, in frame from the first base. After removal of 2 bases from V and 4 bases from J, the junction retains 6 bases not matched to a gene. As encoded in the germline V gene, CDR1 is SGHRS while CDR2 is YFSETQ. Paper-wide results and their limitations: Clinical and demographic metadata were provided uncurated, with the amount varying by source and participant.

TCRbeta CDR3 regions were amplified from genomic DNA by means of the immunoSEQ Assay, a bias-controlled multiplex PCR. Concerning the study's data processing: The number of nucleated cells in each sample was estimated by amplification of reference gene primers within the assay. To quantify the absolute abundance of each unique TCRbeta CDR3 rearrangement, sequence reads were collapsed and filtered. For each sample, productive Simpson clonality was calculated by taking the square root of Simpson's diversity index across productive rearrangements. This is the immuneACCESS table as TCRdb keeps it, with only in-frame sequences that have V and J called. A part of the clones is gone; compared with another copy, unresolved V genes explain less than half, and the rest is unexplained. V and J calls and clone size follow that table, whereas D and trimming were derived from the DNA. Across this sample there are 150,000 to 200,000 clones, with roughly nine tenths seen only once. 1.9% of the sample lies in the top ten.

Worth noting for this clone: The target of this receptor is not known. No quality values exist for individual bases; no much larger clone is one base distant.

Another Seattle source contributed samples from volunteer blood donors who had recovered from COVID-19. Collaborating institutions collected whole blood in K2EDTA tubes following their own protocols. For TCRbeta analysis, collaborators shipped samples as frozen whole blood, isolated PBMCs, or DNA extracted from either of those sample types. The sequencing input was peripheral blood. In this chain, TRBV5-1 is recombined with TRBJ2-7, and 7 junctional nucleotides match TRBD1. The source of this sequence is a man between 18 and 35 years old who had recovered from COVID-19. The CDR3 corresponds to CASSLQGSQYEQYF. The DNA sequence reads TGCGCCAGCAGCTTACAGGGGTCTCAATACGAGCAGTACTTC.